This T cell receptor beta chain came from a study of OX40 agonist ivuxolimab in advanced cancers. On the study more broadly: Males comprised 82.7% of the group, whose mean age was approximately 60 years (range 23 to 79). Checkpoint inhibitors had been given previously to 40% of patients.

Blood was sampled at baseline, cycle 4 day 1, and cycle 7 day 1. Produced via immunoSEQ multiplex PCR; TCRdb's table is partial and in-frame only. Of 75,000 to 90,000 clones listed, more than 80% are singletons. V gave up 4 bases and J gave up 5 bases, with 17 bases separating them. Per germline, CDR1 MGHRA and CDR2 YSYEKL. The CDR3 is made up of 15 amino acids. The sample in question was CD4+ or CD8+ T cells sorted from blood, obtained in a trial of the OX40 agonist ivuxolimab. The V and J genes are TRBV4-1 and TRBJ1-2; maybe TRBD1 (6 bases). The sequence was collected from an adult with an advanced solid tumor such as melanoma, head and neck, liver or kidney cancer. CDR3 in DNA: TGCGCCAGCAGCCGTCAACGGGACACAGATTATGGCTACACCTTC. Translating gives CASSRQRDTDYGYTF.